A selection of T cell receptor beta chains follows, all from one sample in a study of a mutant IDH1 vaccine in newly diagnosed glioma. No antigen is known for these receptors. Clones were sequenced by immunoSEQ multiplex PCR, and TCRdb holds only the in-frame ones, with some missing. This table has about 86,000 clones, roughly 85% appearing once. The specimen was PBMCs, collected from a glioma patient whose treatment included an IDH1 peptide vaccine. The receptors were gathered from a man between 25 and 39 years old with glioma. Some clones in this sample may be carry-over from other donors' samples. The CDR3 runs from the conserved cysteine through the conserved F or W. The D gene is left open where the match is weak. Some rows mark clone size as missing; the rest say once, few, many or name a class of expanded clone.

>-|TRBJ1-3|TRBV18|-
TGTGCCAGCTCACCAATCAGTACTTCTGGAAACACCATATATTTT
CASSPISTSGNTIYF
>-|TRBJ1-4|TRBV6-6|TRBD1
TGTGCCAGCAGTTCGGGACAGGGTCGGGAAAAACTGTTTTTT
CASSSGQGREKLFF
>-|TRBJ2-2|TRBV4-2|TRBD2
TGTGCCAGCAGGGGCGGGGGGTCGAACACCGGGGAGCTGTTTTTT
CASRGGGSNTGELFF
>-|TRBJ1-2|TRBV4-2|-
TGTGCCAGCAGCCAGGGTAGCATAAACTATGGCTACACCTTC
CASSQGSINYGYTF
>once|TRBJ2-7|TRBV9|TRBD1
TGTGCCAGCAGCGTAGGGACAGGGGAAGCCCACGAGCAGTACTTC
CASSVGTGEAHEQYF
>-|TRBJ2-3|TRBV7-9|TRBD2
TGTGCCAGCAGTAACCTAGCGGGAGGTACAGATACGCAGTATTTT
CASSNLAGGTDTQYF
>-|TRBJ1-3|TRBV28|-
TGTGCCAGCGGGGATCGACAGTCCTCTGGAAACACCATATATTTT
CASGDRQSSGNTIYF
>-|TRBJ2-1|TRBV7-7|TRBD2
TGTGCCAGCAGTCTGACTAGCGGGGGATACAATGAGCAGTTCTTC
CASSLTSGGYNEQFF
>once|TRBJ2-7|TRBV6-1|-
TGTGCCAGCAGTGAAGTCGGAGGAGGGTCCTACGAGCAGTACTTC
CASSEVGGGSYEQYF
>few|TRBJ1-3|TRBV7-2|TRBD1
TGTGCCAGCAGTTGGACAGGGGTTGGAAACACCATATATTTT
CASSWTGVGNTIYF
>-|TRBJ2-1|TRBV9|-
TGTGCCAGCAGCGTAGAAAGAACAGGGATGTGGGGTGAGCAGTTCTTC
CASSVERTGMWGEQFF
>-|TRBJ2-5|TRBV15|TRBD2
TGTGCCACCCAACTAGCGGGAGGGCCGTACCAAGAGACCCAGTACTTC
CATQLAGGPYQETQYF
>-|TRBJ1-5|TRBV28|TRBD1
TGTGCCAGCAGGGACAGGCCCCATCAGCCCCAGCATTTT
CASRDRPHQPQHF
>-|TRBJ2-7|TRBV4-2|TRBD1
TGTGCCAGCAGCCCCCGGGACAGAAGATCCTACGAGCAGTACTTC
CASSPRDRRSYEQYF
>once|TRBJ2-1|TRBV11-2|TRBD2
TGTGCCAGCAGCCCACTTTTGGCTAGCGGCTACAATGAGCAGTTCTTC
CASSPLLASGYNEQFF
>-|TRBJ1-6|TRBV7-3|-
TGTGCCAGCACCGAATGGCACCGCAATTATAATTCACCCCTCCACTTT
CASTEWHRNYNSPLHF
>-|TRBJ2-1|TRBV5-1|TRBD2
TGCGCCAGCAGCCAGGGACTAGCGGGCCTCAATGAGCAGTTCTTC
CASSQGLAGLNEQFF
>-|TRBJ2-2|TRBV2|TRBD1
TGTGCCAGCAGGGGACAGGGGGACACCGGGGAGCTGTTTTTT
CASRGQGDTGELFF